These 9 T cell receptor beta chains originate from one sample sequenced in a study of T cell responses to AZD1222 COVID-19 vaccine. TCRdb keeps only in-frame clones here, not all; method: immunoSEQ multiplex PCR. The sample lists fewer than 110,000 clones; roughly 88% were seen once. Sequenced material: peripheral blood, taken on day 0 of AZD1222 vaccination. All receptors come from an adult in good health.

The rearrangement joins TRBV9 to TRBJ2-3; 8 bases line up with TRBD1. J lost 4 bases, V lost 0 bases, and 7 bases had no gene match. Germline V lookup: CDR1 SGDLS, CDR2 YYNGEE. This CDR3 contains 16 residues. The CDR3 protein is CASSVARQGAADTQYF. The CDR3 coding sequence is TGTGCCAGCAGCGTAGCACGGCAGGGGGCGGCAGATACGCAGTATTTT.

In the case of this clone: This sample also contains other DNA sequences that code for the same CDR3. The J gene is TRBJ2-7, the V gene TRBV6-1, with D uncertain. The germline gives CDR1 MNHNS, CDR2 SASEGT. This CDR3 is built from 12 residues. Trimming left V 0 bases short and J 1 base short, with 1 base between. CDR3 in DNA: TGTGCCAGCAGTGAAGCGTCCTACGAGCAGTACTTC. Translation gives CASSEASYEQYF.

This rearrangement joins TRBV6-2 or TRBV6-3 to TRBJ2-7, with 9 bases lining up with TRBD1. The CDR3 covers 13 residues. Germline CDR1 MNHEY, CDR2 SVGEGT. V shed 4 bases, J shed 7 bases, and the junction held 5 bases outside the gene matches. The CDR3 sequence: CASSWTGVREQYF. Here the CDR3 DNA reads TGTGCCAGCAGTTGGACAGGGGTGAGGGAGCAGTACTTC.

This clone is a singleton in its sample. The rearrangement uses TRBV9 and TRBJ2-7; D tentatively fits TRBD1 or TRBD2 (6 bases each). The V end lost 2 bases, the J end lost 6 bases, and 15 bases lay between the germline ends. This CDR3 is 14 amino acids long. Germline V CDR1 and CDR2: SGDLS, YYNGEE. The CDR3 loop reads CASSVAGQSGEQYF. Here the CDR3 DNA reads TGTGCCAGCAGCGTGGCGGGACAATCAGGCGAGCAGTACTTC.

The V and J genes are TRBV6-5 and TRBJ2-7; D gene ambiguous. The CDR3 extends over 13 amino acids. V was trimmed by 4 bases and J by 6 bases, leaving 13 bases between them. Per the germline V gene, CDR1 is MNHEY and CDR2 is SVGAGI. CDR3 sequence: CASSWSQVGEQYF. The DNA for the CDR3 is TGTGCCAGCAGTTGGTCGCAGGTAGGCGAGCAGTACTTC.

This rearrangement joins TRBV5-1 to TRBJ2-5, with D perhaps matching TRBD1 (5 bases). V lost 2 bases and J 5 bases, leaving 13 bases between the germline ends. Germline assignment: CDR1 SGHRS and CDR2 YFSETQ. The CDR3 length is 14 residues. The CDR3 loop reads CASSFEAGLETQYF. The CDR3 DNA reads as TGCGCCAGCAGCTTCGAAGCAGGGCTGGAGACCCAGTACTTC.

The chain combines TRBV6-5 with TRBJ1-2; 7 nucleotides align to TRBD1. From germline, CDR1 is MNHEY and CDR2 SVGAGI. After removal of 6 bases from V and 0 bases from J, the junction contained 7 bases not matched to a gene. The CDR3 totals 15 residues. The CDR3 DNA sequence: TGTGCCAGCAGCCCCACAGGGGATACTAACTATGGCTACACCTTC. Residues: CASSPTGDTNYGYTF.

The rearrangement uses TRBV13 and TRBJ2-7; D might be TRBD2 (6 bases). V lost 1 base to trimming and J lost 2 bases, with 9 bases between them. The CDR3 sequence is 14 residues long. Germline V gene lookup returns CDR1 PRHDT and CDR2 FYEKMQ (reference sequence). The CDR3 reads CASSLASGPYEQYF. The CDR3 nucleotides are TGTGCCAGCAGCTTAGCAAGCGGGCCCTACGAGCAGTACTTC. Full variable domain (outside the CDR3, taken from reference TRBV13 and TRBJ2-7): AAGVIQSPRHLIKEKRETATLKCYPIPRHDTVYWYQQGPGQDPQFLISFYEKMQSDKGSIPDRFSAQQFSDYHSELNMSSLELGDSALYFCASSLASGPYEQYFGPGTRLTVT.

In this sample, this clone turned up once. The chain couples TRBV28 to TRBJ2-7, with 7 bases that match TRBD1. The germline CDR1 and CDR2 sequences are MDHEN and SYDVKM. Trimming removed 2 bases from V and 2 bases from J; junction bases left unmatched: 3. The CDR3 sequence is 14 residues long. This CDR3 is CASSLTDRAYEQYF. The CDR3 DNA reads as TGTGCCAGCAGTTTAACCGACAGGGCCTACGAGCAGTACTTC.